A single sample gave rise to the 21 T cell receptor beta chains below, sequenced in a study of T cell clones after liver transplantation. Sequencing used immunoSEQ multiplex PCR; TCRdb keeps in-frame clones, though not all of them. The sample includes approximately 51,000 clones, 65% to 80% seen only once; the top ten take just under 10%. The starting material was CD4+ T cells from blood, obtained around 54 months after liver transplant. The receptors derive from a human patient who received a liver transplant. Some T cells may be graft donor cells.

This clone was seen a handful of times. The rearrangement joins TRBV30 to TRBJ1-3; unclear D gene. The CDR3 contains 13 residues. From germline, CDR1 is GTSNPN and CDR2 SVGIG (reference sequence). Trimming left V 2 bases short and J 2 bases short, with 7 bases between. The CDR3 region is CAWSTGTGNTIYF. The CDR3 region has the DNA TGTGCCTGGAGTACTGGCACTGGAAACACCATATATTTT.

Concerning this clone: This sample also contains other DNA sequences that code for the same CDR3. This chain's CDR3 is CASSEGTNYGYTF. DNA of the CDR3: TGTGCCAGCAGTGAAGGCACCAACTATGGCTACACCTTC. The V gene is TRBV2, the J gene TRBJ1-2; D gene uncertain. This CDR3 contains 13 residues. Germline values: CDR1 SNHLY, CDR2 FYNNEI. Trimming shortened V by 1 base and J by 2 bases, and 5 bases separated the two germline ends.

The chain recombines TRBV27 with TRBJ1-2; no definite D call. Germline assignment: CDR1 MNHEY and CDR2 SMNVEV (reference sequence). This CDR3 is 15 amino acids long. The germline V and J ends were trimmed by 5 bases and 5 bases, with 18 bases remaining between them. The CDR3 nucleotides read TGTGCCAGCAGTCTTTCTGGAGCAGGTCTTTATGGCTACACCTTC. Translated, it gives CASSLSGAGLYGYTF.

This rearrangement joins TRBV9 to TRBJ1-3; perhaps TRBD1 as D (6 bases). Germline assignment: CDR1 SGDLS and CDR2 YYNGEE. The CDR3 is made up of 15 amino acids. V lost 0 bases and J 4 bases, leaving 11 bases between the germline ends. CDR3 amino acids: CASSVGQATGNTIYF. CDR3 DNA: TGTGCCAGCAGCGTAGGACAGGCTACGGGAAACACCATATATTTT.

V usage is TRBV28 and J usage is TRBJ1-6; 9 bases fit TRBD1. There are 15 residues in the CDR3. The trim removed 4 bases at V and 10 bases at J, leaving 8 bases unmatched. The germline gives CDR1 MDHEN, CDR2 SYDVKM. For the CDR3, the DNA is TGTGCCAGCAGTTGGGACAGGGCCAGCGGATCACCCCTCCACTTT. Translated, it gives CASSWDRASGSPLHF.

This chain connects TRBV9 to TRBJ1-2; possible D gene TRBD1, 6 bases. The CDR3 runs 16 residues. Between the trimmed V and J ends, which lost 0 bases and 6 bases, there was a span of 18 bases. CDR1 is SGDLS and CDR2 is YYNGEE in the germline V gene. As DNA, the CDR3 is TGTGCCAGCAGCGTAGAGGTTTCGACAGGTCAGGATGGCTACACCTTC. Protein product: CASSVEVSTGQDGYTF.

This chain joins TRBV5-4 and TRBJ2-1, with TRBD1 matching over 9 bases. The CDR3 loop spans 17 amino acids. With V trimmed by 4 bases and J by 7 bases, 15 bases remained unmatched. Germline values: CDR1 SGHNT, CDR2 YYREEE (reference sequence). CDR3 nucleotides: TGTGCCAGCAGCCGGGACAGGGAAGCTTCGCTGTGGAATGAGCAGTTCTTC. This translates into CASSRDREASLWNEQFF.

This clone was counted between two and nine times. The chain combines TRBV5-1 with TRBJ1-3, with D uncertain. This CDR3 has 18 residues. The ends were cut back, 4 bases at V and 1 base at J, with 21 bases in the middle. Germline values: CDR1 SGHRS, CDR2 YFSETQ. CDR3: CASSPSPRQELSGNTIYF. CDR3 nucleotide sequence: TGCGCCAGCAGCCCTAGCCCGCGTCAAGAACTTTCTGGAAACACCATATATTTT.

In its sample, this clone was seen once. The chain uses TRBV28 and TRBJ1-3, with D possibly TRBD1 on 6 matching bases. This CDR3 contains 16 residues. V dropped 3 bases and J dropped 3 bases, with 15 bases sitting between them. Germline-derived CDR1 and CDR2 are MDHEN and SYDVKM. The CDR3 DNA reads TGTGCCAGCAGTTTCGGTAGGGGGGCTTATGGAAACACCATATATTTT. Its translation is CASSFGRGAYGNTIYF.

The rearrangement uses TRBV11-3 and TRBJ2-2; TRBD1 matches at 11 bases. V gave up 6 bases and J gave up 5 bases; unmatched junction bases: 5. The CDR3 length is 15 residues. Germline V CDR1 and CDR2: SGHNT, YENEEA. The CDR3 is CASSKDRGRTGELFF. CDR3 coding DNA: TGTGCCAGCAGTAAGGACAGGGGGCGAACCGGGGAGCTGTTTTTT. Full variable domain (missing parts from reference TRBV11-3 and TRBJ2-2): EAGVVQSPRYKIIEKKQPVAFWCNPISGHNTLYWYLQNLGQGPELLIRYENEEAVDDSQLPKDRFSAERLKGVDSTLKIQPAELGDSAVYLCASSKDRGRTGELFFGEGSRLTVL.

V usage is TRBV19 and J usage is TRBJ1-1, with TRBD1 identical over 9 bases. V lost 9 bases and J lost 4; bases outside the gene matches: 15. The CDR3 contains 16 residues. The germline V gene encodes CDR1 LNHDA and CDR2 SQIVND (reference sequence). The chain's CDR3 is CASGPGTGFGGTEAFF. CDR3 nucleotides: TGTGCCAGCGGTCCCGGGACAGGGTTTGGGGGCACTGAAGCTTTCTTT.

The chain combines TRBV30 with TRBJ2-6, with D possibly matching TRBD1 (6 bases). Germline assignment: CDR1 GTSNPN and CDR2 SVGIG (reference sequence). The CDR3 extends over 15 amino acids. V lost 0 bases, J lost 2 bases, and 8 bases lay in between. The CDR3 spells CAWSVGGTGANVLTF. CDR3 in DNA: TGTGCCTGGAGTGTAGGGGGTACTGGGGCCAACGTCCTGACTTTC.

In its sample, this clone was seen a few times. The J gene is TRBJ1-1, the V gene TRBV19; 8 bases are a match to TRBD1. The CDR3 sequence is 13 residues long. The germline V gene has CDR1 LNHDA and CDR2 SQIVND (reference sequence). The junction had 0 bases not matched to a gene; V was cut back by 6 bases and J by 0 bases. For the CDR3, the DNA is TGTGCCAGTAGGGGACAGGTGAACACTGAAGCTTTCTTT. Its translation is CASRGQVNTEAFF.

The genes are TRBV7-9 and TRBJ2-3; TRBD1 matches 12 bases. Germline V lookup: CDR1 SEHNR, CDR2 FQNEAQ (reference sequence). The CDR3 has 15 residues. V was pared by 3 bases and J by 6 bases, with 4 bases of the junction left unmatched. CDR3 amino acids: CASSFGTGGPDTQYF. The CDR3 DNA follows: TGTGCCAGCAGCTTTGGGACAGGGGGCCCGGATACGCAGTATTTT.

This chain connects TRBV12-5 to TRBJ1-5; maybe TRBD1 (5 bases). The germline V and J ends were trimmed by 3 bases and 4 bases, with 7 bases remaining between them. This CDR3 has 13 amino acids. Per germline, CDR1 LGHNT and CDR2 FRNRAP. CDR3 sequence: CASGFGGNQPQHF. The CDR3 nucleotides are TGTGCTAGTGGTTTCGGGGGGAATCAGCCCCAGCATTTT.

V and J are TRBV6-5 and TRBJ2-3, with 10 bases aligning to TRBD2. The CDR3 spans 15 residues. V shed 6 bases and J 0 bases; nucleotides not matched to a gene: 3. CDR1 is MNHEY, CDR2 SVGAGI, per germline. The CDR3 reads CASRRTSGSTDTQYF. CDR3 DNA: TGTGCCAGCAGGAGGACTAGCGGAAGCACAGATACGCAGTATTTT.

The chain is built from TRBV28 and TRBJ2-7; D ambiguous. V lost 6 bases and J 3 bases, leaving 15 bases between the germline ends. Germline V gene sequence: CDR1 MDHEN, CDR2 SYDVKM. This CDR3 spans 14 amino acids. CDR3 sequence (DNA): TGTGCCAGCAGATTTCGACGAGACCACTACGAGCAGTACTTC. Translated: CASRFRRDHYEQYF.

This clone has a single count. The rearrangement joins TRBV28 to TRBJ1-6, with 7 bases aligning to TRBD1. V shed 5 bases, J shed 10 bases, and the junction held 11 bases outside the gene matches. The CDR3 has 15 amino acids. CDR1 and CDR2 (germline): MDHEN, SYDVKM. This chain's CDR3 is CASSLPTGLGSPLHF. Here the CDR3 DNA reads TGTGCCAGCAGTCTTCCGACAGGGTTGGGATCACCCCTCCACTTT.

This clone was detected only a few times. The genes are TRBV28 and TRBJ1-5, with 9 bases lining up with TRBD1. CDR1 MDHEN and CDR2 SYDVKM come from the germline V gene. The V and J ends lost 8 bases and 3 bases, in that order; junction bases with no gene match: 5. The CDR3 is made up of 14 amino acids. The CDR3, as DNA: TGTGCCAGCCTAACAGGGGGCCTCAATCAGCCCCAGCATTTT. Translated, it gives CASLTGGLNQPQHF.

This clone was observed a single time. The chain has TRBV7-3 and TRBJ2-7, with D possibly being TRBD1 (6 bases). The ends were cut back, 0 bases at V and 3 bases at J, with 6 bases in the middle. This CDR3 region has 13 residues. CDR1 is SGHTA and CDR2 is FQGTGA in the germline V gene. CDR3: CASSLTQGYEQYF. The CDR3 coding sequence is TGTGCCAGCAGCTTAACACAGGGCTACGAGCAGTACTTC. The variable domain in full, with the rest retrieved from reference TRBV7-3 and TRBJ2-7, is GAGVSQTPSNKVTEKGKYVELRCDPISGHTALYWYRQSLGQGPEFLIYFQGTGAADDSGLPNDRFFAVRPEGSVSTLKIQRTERGDSAVYLCASSLTQGYEQYFGPGTRLTVT.

The chain recombines TRBV7-9 with TRBJ2-3; possibly TRBD1 for D (6 bases). Germline V gene lookup returns CDR1 SEHNR and CDR2 FQNEAQ (reference sequence). The CDR3 contains 14 residues. Trimming shortened V by 5 bases and J by 3 bases, and 12 bases separated the two germline ends. The CDR3 region has the DNA TGTGCCAGCAGCCCAGGGGTGGGGACAGATACGCAGTATTTT. Translated, it gives CASSPGVGTDTQYF. Full variable domain (rest looked up from reference TRBV7-9 and TRBJ2-3): DTGVSQNPRHKITKRGQNVTFRCDPISEHNRLYWYRQTLGQGPEFLTYFQNEAQLEKSRLLSDRFSAERPKGSFSTLEIQRTEQGDSAMYLCASSPGVGTDTQYFGPGTRLTVL.